This entry concerns a single T cell receptor beta chain. The assay was immunoSEQ multiplex PCR, and TCRdb's table has in-frame clones only and misses some. The sample lists approximately 48,000 clones; more than 85% were seen once. This entry is derived from a study of T cell changes during pregnancy in multiple sclerosis. Germline assignment: CDR1 SGHAT and CDR2 FQNNGV. The CDR3 totals 14 residues. V lost 3 bases to trimming and J lost 7 bases; unmatched junction nucleotides: 6. The receptor comes from a female donor with multiple sclerosis, enrolled in a pregnancy study. This chain links TRBV11-2 with TRBJ1-1; 9 nucleotides agree with TRBD1. The sample was CD4+ T cells from peripheral blood mononuclear cells, taken after pregnancy. Here the CDR3 DNA reads TGTGCCAGCAGCTTGTGGACAGGGGCCAATGAAGCTTTCTTT. This sequence encodes CASSLWTGANEAFF.